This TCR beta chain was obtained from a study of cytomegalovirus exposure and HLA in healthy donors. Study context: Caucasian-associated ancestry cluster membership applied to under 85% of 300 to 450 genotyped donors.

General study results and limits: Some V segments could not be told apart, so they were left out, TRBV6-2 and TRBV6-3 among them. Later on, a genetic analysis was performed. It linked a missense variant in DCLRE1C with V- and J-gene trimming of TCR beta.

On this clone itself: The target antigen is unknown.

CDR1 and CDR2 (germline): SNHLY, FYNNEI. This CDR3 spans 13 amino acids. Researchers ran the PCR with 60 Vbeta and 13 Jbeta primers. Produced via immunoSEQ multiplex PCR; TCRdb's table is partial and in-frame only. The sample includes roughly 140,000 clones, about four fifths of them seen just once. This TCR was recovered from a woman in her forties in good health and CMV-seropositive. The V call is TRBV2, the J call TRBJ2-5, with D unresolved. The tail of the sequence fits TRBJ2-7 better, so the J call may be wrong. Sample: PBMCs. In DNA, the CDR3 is TGTGCCAGCAGTCAAAACGGATACTACGAGCAGTACTTC. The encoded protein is CASSQNGYYEQYF.